This TCR beta chain came from a study of T cells in tumors after PD-1 blockade. Whole-study context: Prior checkpoint blockade, systemic immunosuppressant use, or anti-cancer therapy within 4 weeks excluded patients. During anti-PD-1 treatment, some patients continued daily vismodegib 150 mg. Blood samples averaged 113,528 templates (range about 21,000-257,772) and 35,000 or so unique clonotypes.

Genomic DNA template from tumor biopsies or peripheral blood, about 600 ng to 6,500 ng input. Within the sample, this clone is large (0.1 to 1%). The V gene's germline CDR1 is SGHDT and CDR2 YYEEEE. Trimming pared 4 bases from V and 9 bases from J, leaving 22 bases between. The CDR3 totals 15 residues. The protocol was immunoSEQ multiplex PCR, while the TCRdb copy is restricted to in-frame clones and leaves out a portion. Among 15,000 to 20,000 clones listed, over 70% were seen once. The origin of this receptor is a human donor with advanced basal cell or squamous cell carcinoma (not recorded which). V usage is TRBV5-6 and J usage is TRBJ1-1; D is uncertain. The source was PBMCs, collected after anti-PD-1 therapy. CDR3 region: CASSISDSGAEKAFF. The CDR3 coding sequence is TGTGCCAGCAGCATTTCGGACTCAGGAGCGGAAAAAGCTTTCTTT.